Listed below are T cell receptor beta chains from one sample, sequenced in a study of patients and donors after allogeneic stem cell transplantation. TCRdb fed the RT-PCR reads into MiXCR, producing one record per CDR3 protein. Of some 960,000 distinct CDR3 sequences listed, about 20% are singletons. Sequencing was carried out using blood, either unsorted or a sorted T cell fraction (not recorded which). The receptors were sampled from a human donor who was either an allogeneic HSCT recipient or a stem cell or donor lymphocyte infusion donor (not recorded which). It is not recorded whose cells these are; they may come from a transplant donor. Both conserved end residues are part of each CDR3. Fields, in order: V gene, J gene, clone size, CDR3 protein. Clone size appears in some rows only: once, few, many, or a class for an expanded clone.

V: TRBV9
J: TRBJ2-6
size: few
CDR3: CASSGRLAGEISGANVLTF

V: TRBV4-2
J: TRBJ1-6
size: NA
CDR3: CASSQGQPAGGSPLHF

V: TRBV4-1
J: TRBJ1-4
size: few
CDR3: CASSQQGMGEKLFF

V: TRBV5-6
J: TRBJ2-3
size: NA
CDR3: CASSLGKLQNTDTQYF

V: TRBV12-5
J: TRBJ2-1
size: NA
CDR3: CASGSRQGKQFF

V: TRBV6-1
J: TRBJ2-1
size: NA
CDR3: CASSELPWGLAVNEQFF

V: TRBV2
J: TRBJ2-1
size: few
CDR3: CASRGTSGRNEQFF

V: TRBV7-2
J: TRBJ2-1
size: many
CDR3: CASSSYGPRRYNEQFF

V: TRBV7-3
J: TRBJ2-3
size: few
CDR3: CASNPTGTITDTQYF

V: TRBV25-1
J: TRBJ1-5
size: few
CDR3: CASSEYGEVQPQHF

V: TRBV9
J: TRBJ2-1
size: NA
CDR3: CASSGTWGLGEQFF

V: TRBV6-5
J: TRBJ2-2
size: few
CDR3: CASSYISANTGELFF

V: TRBV2
J: TRBJ2-7
size: NA
CDR3: CASLRTSGYEQYF

V: TRBV2
J: TRBJ2-5
size: few
CDR3: CASKGRGLETQYF

V: TRBV7-9
J: TRBJ1-1
size: NA
CDR3: CASSSKERIEAFF

V: TRBV9
J: TRBJ2-3
size: few
CDR3: CASSLPRAGGTDTQYF

V: TRBV12-3/TRBV12-4
J: TRBJ2-1
size: NA
CDR3: CASSPASGRGEQFF

V: TRBV5-1
J: TRBJ2-5
size: once
CDR3: CASSLAVLPVRGQETQYF

V: TRBV20-1
J: TRBJ2-5
size: NA
CDR3: CSARAGVGETQYF

V: TRBV7-6
J: TRBJ1-2
size: NA
CDR3: CASSLEWQGDGYTF

V: TRBV25-1
J: TRBJ2-5
size: few
CDR3: CASSANPGLGETQYF

V: TRBV6-2/TRBV6-3
J: TRBJ2-1
size: few
CDR3: CASSPRRGEQFF

V: TRBV6-5
J: TRBJ2-1
size: NA
CDR3: CASSSRRAGAGGNEQFF

V: TRBV12-3/TRBV12-4
J: TRBJ2-7
size: NA
CDR3: CASSPGTEPYEQYF

V: TRBV7-2
J: TRBJ2-1
size: NA
CDR3: CASSMTVTSYNEQFF

V: TRBV11-2
J: TRBJ2-3
size: NA
CDR3: CASSLRGWASGGSRVDTQYF

V: TRBV7-9
J: TRBJ2-3
size: few
CDR3: CASSLTRGPQDPDTQYF

V: TRBV29-1
J: TRBJ2-1
size: many
CDR3: CSVETLLGALQFF

V: TRBV7-8
J: TRBJ2-7
size: NA
CDR3: CASSDRTGTGTIDEQYF

V: TRBV7-8
J: TRBJ2-1
size: few
CDR3: CASSPEQFF

V: TRBV12-3/TRBV12-4
J: TRBJ2-7
size: many
CDR3: CASSFRAGGYEQYF

V: TRBV7-6
J: TRBJ2-7
size: many
CDR3: CASDEGRGYEQYF

V: TRBV5-1
J: TRBJ2-1
size: NA
CDR3: CASSDGTGTVNNEQFF

V: TRBV5-1
J: TRBJ1-3
size: NA
CDR3: CASSFSTGFSGNTIYF

V: TRBV18
J: TRBJ2-7
size: NA
CDR3: CASSPPEGLPYEQYF

V: TRBV4-2
J: TRBJ1-2
size: NA
CDR3: CASSQAQGDYGYTF

V: TRBV3-1
J: TRBJ2-5
size: few
CDR3: CASSRVSPSGETQYF

V: TRBV20-1
J: TRBJ1-3
size: NA
CDR3: CSAPGGSFGHTIYF